Each of the 20 T cell receptor beta chains below was sequenced from the same sample in a study of blood T cell dynamics during melanoma immunotherapy. Data came from immunoSEQ multiplex PCR; TCRdb stores just in-frame clones and leaves some out. Of some 20,000 clones detected, 70% to 90% appear once; the ten largest clones hold 7% to 8%. Time point here: week 3, after first cycle of checkpoint inhibitor. This specimen consisted of blood, obtained from a patient treated with checkpoint blockade. Source of these receptors: a human donor with melanoma.

This chain connects TRBV5-6 to TRBJ2-5; TRBD1 aligns across 7 bases. TRBJ2-7 explains the end of the DNA better; the J call may be wrong. This CDR3 contains 17 residues. The germline V gene encodes CDR1 SGHDT and CDR2 YYEEEE. The CDR3 DNA reads as TGTGCCAGCAGCGGTCCCCCCACGGACAGGCTCTCCTACGAGCAGTACTTC. Translated: CASSGPPTDRLSYEQYF.

The rearrangement uses TRBV18 and TRBJ2-5, with TRBD2 identical over 7 bases. V was pared by 8 bases and J by 3 bases, with 6 bases of the junction left unmatched. The CDR3 loop spans 13 amino acids. Looked up from germline, CDR1 is KGHSH and CDR2 is LQKENI. The CDR3 here is CASARAGEETQYF. CDR3 DNA sequence: TGTGCCAGCGCCCGGGCGGGAGAAGAGACCCAGTACTTC.

The chain has TRBV4-3 and TRBJ2-7; maybe TRBD2 (6 bases). CDR3 length: 15 residues. Germline CDR1 and CDR2: LGHNA and YSLEER. Trimming took off 0 bases at V and 2 bases at J, with 11 bases between the two ends. The CDR3 DNA follows: TGCGCCAGCAGCCAAGATCGACGCGGGACCTACGAGCAGTACTTC. Translated: CASSQDRRGTYEQYF.

This clone has just one count. This chain joins TRBV7-2 and TRBJ2-5; D is unresolved. Trimming removed 5 bases from V and 4 bases from J, with 20 bases in between. This CDR3 spans 16 amino acids. Per the germline V gene, CDR1 is SGHTA and CDR2 is FQGNSA. CDR3 bases: TGTGCCAGCAGCCTACACGGGCAGGCTCCGGGAGAGACCCAGTACTTC. Its translation is CASSLHGQAPGETQYF.

The chain joins TRBV12-2 to TRBJ1-1. TRBV12-2 is recorded as a pseudogene. The CDR3 has 14 residues. This CDR3 reads CASRPPNEGSEAFF. The CDR3 region has the DNA TGTGCAAGTCGCCCCCCGAACGAGGGCTCTGAAGCTTTCTTT.

This clone showed up just once. V usage is TRBV5-1 and J usage is TRBJ2-7, with 10 bases lining up with TRBD2. V lost 2 bases and J lost 1; bases outside the gene matches: 0. This CDR3 contains 14 residues. The germline gives CDR1 SGHRS, CDR2 YFSETQ. The CDR3 is CASSLAGGSYEQYF. CDR3 DNA: TGCGCCAGCAGCTTAGCGGGAGGGTCCTACGAGCAGTACTTC.

The V gene is TRBV7-2, the J gene TRBJ2-3, with no clear D. V gave up 2 bases and J gave up 0 bases, with 9 bases separating them. The CDR3 is 15 residues long. Per the germline V gene, CDR1 is SGHTA and CDR2 is FQGNSA. This CDR3 is CASSLFGTSTDTQYF. The CDR3 DNA follows: TGTGCCAGCAGCTTATTCGGAACTAGCACAGATACGCAGTATTTT.

This clone has just one count. For the CDR3, the DNA is TGTGCCAGCAGTTTAAGGTCCGGACTAGGCTCCTACAATGAGCAGTTCTTC. Protein sequence: CASSLRSGLGSYNEQFF. The chain recombines TRBV28 with TRBJ2-1; 7 positions match TRBD2. V trimming: 2 bases; J trimming: 0 bases; junction bases outside the gene matches: 7. Germline values: CDR1 MDHEN, CDR2 SYDVKM. The CDR3 covers 17 residues.

The chain has TRBV11-2 and TRBJ1-4; D is undetermined. The CDR3 length is 11 residues. From germline, CDR1 is SGHAT and CDR2 FQNNGV. Trimming pared 5 bases from V and 10 bases from J, leaving 8 bases between. CDR3 nucleotide sequence: TGTGCCAGCAGCATCGTGGGAAAACTGTTTTTT. This encodes CASSIVGKLFF.

The chain employs TRBV15 and TRBJ2-7; D is ambiguous. V was shortened by 0 bases and J by 2 bases, with 5 bases between the two germline ends. Germline CDR1 is LNHNV and CDR2 is YYDKDF (reference sequence). The CDR3 spans 13 residues. The CDR3 sequence: CATSRDKPYEQYF. The CDR3 coding sequence is TGTGCCACCAGCAGAGATAAGCCCTACGAGCAGTACTTC.

The J gene is TRBJ1-1, the V gene TRBV6-6; D is unclear. This CDR3 comprises 13 residues. Trimming cost V 6 bases and J 1 base, with 9 bases left between them. Germline loops: CDR1 MNHNY, CDR2 SVGAGI (reference sequence). The CDR3 region is CASSPNRNTEAFF. In DNA form, the CDR3 reads TGTGCCAGCAGCCCTAACAGGAACACTGAAGCTTTCTTT.

J is TRBJ2-1 and V is TRBV9; D possibly corresponds to TRBD2 (6 bases). Germline assignment: CDR1 SGDLS and CDR2 YYNGEE. The CDR3 sequence is 16 residues long. V lost 1 base and J lost 6, with 17 bases in between. The CDR3 loop reads CASSVNQGGIGNEQFF. The CDR3 DNA follows: TGTGCCAGCAGCGTAAATCAAGGCGGGATCGGCAATGAGCAGTTCTTC.

The V gene is TRBV19, the J gene TRBJ2-5, with D possibly TRBD2 on 7 matching bases. V was clipped by 10 bases and J by 4 bases, with 22 bases between them. The germline V gene has CDR1 LNHDA and CDR2 SQIVND (reference sequence). The CDR3 is 15 residues long. The CDR3 reads CATKREPGGIETQYF. CDR3 nucleotide sequence: TGTGCCACCAAACGGGAGCCGGGGGGCATAGAGACCCAGTACTTC.

The chain carries TRBV12-5 and TRBJ2-7; D is unresolved. CDR3 length equals 12 residues. Per the germline V gene, CDR1 is LGHNT and CDR2 is FRNRAP. V was pared by 7 bases and J by 1 base, with 8 bases between. The CDR3 is CASEGRSYEQYF. DNA for the CDR3: TGTGCTAGTGAGGGAAGATCCTACGAGCAGTACTTC. The variable domain in full, completed from reference TRBV12-5 and TRBJ2-7, reads DARVTQTPRHKVTEMGQEVTMRCQPILGHNTVFWYRQTMMQGLELLAYFRNRAPLDDSGMPKDRFSAEMPDATLATLKIQPSEPRDSAVYFCASEGRSYEQYFGPGTRLTVT.

Here the CDR3 DNA reads TGTGCCAGCAGTGAAGGGGTGGCGTATAGCAATCAGCCCCAGCATTTT. Translating gives CASSEGVAYSNQPQHF. The chain couples TRBV6-1 to TRBJ1-5, with D hard to call. This CDR3 has 16 amino acids. In germline, CDR1 is MNHNS, CDR2 SASEGT. Trimming stripped 1 base from V and 0 bases from J, with 10 bases between.

The V and J genes are TRBV5-1 and TRBJ2-3; 9 positions match TRBD2. V shed 4 bases, J shed 4 bases, and the junction held 4 bases outside the gene matches. Germline V gene sequence: CDR1 SGHRS, CDR2 YFSETQ. The CDR3 has 14 residues. The CDR3 DNA reads as TGCGCCAGCAGCACCGGACTAGCGCCAGATACGCAGTATTTT. As protein: CASSTGLAPDTQYF.

This clone was observed a single time. The chain links TRBV30 to TRBJ1-5; unclear D gene. Trimming took off 5 bases at V and 2 bases at J, with 10 bases between the two ends. This CDR3 is 13 amino acids long. CDR1 and CDR2 from the germline V gene are GTSNPN and SVGIG (reference sequence). The CDR3 region is CAWDDGRNQPQHF. DNA of the CDR3: TGTGCCTGGGACGATGGACGCAATCAGCCCCAGCATTTT.

The rearrangement joins TRBV28 to TRBJ1-2; no firm D call. V was clipped by 6 bases and J by 5 bases, with 13 bases between them. Germline-derived CDR1 and CDR2 are MDHEN and SYDVKM. The length of the CDR3 is 13 residues. CDR3: CASSLDLEYGYTF. The CDR3 coding sequence is TGTGCCAGCAGCTTGGACCTCGAGTATGGCTACACCTTC.

This rearrangement joins TRBV19 to TRBJ2-7, with a possible D match to TRBD1 (5 bases). Germline lookup yields CDR1 LNHDA and CDR2 SQIVND (reference sequence). V gave up 5 bases and J gave up 3 bases, with 11 bases separating them. The CDR3 has 13 amino acids. CDR3: CASSPTTGYEQYF. The CDR3 coding sequence is TGTGCCAGTAGTCCAACCACAGGCTACGAGCAGTACTTC.

The CDR3 sequence: CASTGQGSDTQYF. The CDR3 DNA is TGTGCCAGCACGGGACAGGGGTCAGATACGCAGTATTTT. This chain connects TRBV7-9 to TRBJ2-3; 10 bases are shared with TRBD1. V lost 7 bases, J lost 4 bases, and 2 bases stayed unmatched. CDR1 is SEHNR, CDR2 FQNEAQ, per germline (reference sequence). The CDR3 totals 13 residues.